This record covers a single TCR beta chain. This specimen comes from a study of CDR3 diversity in severe acne. Each CDR3 protein gets one entry after TCRdb re-called the PCR reads with MiXCR. The sample includes roughly 100,000 distinct CDR3 sequences, 51% of them seen just once. The CDR3 length is 16 residues. Trimming removed 2 bases from V and 0 bases from J; junction bases left unmatched: 4. Specimen: blood. The chain recombines TRBV12-3 or TRBV12-4 with TRBJ2-3; 8 bases are shared with TRBD1. This clonotype originated in a male donor with acne. The CDR3 loop is CASSLSGTGSTDTQYF. In DNA form, the CDR3 reads TGTGCCAGCAGTTTAAGTGGGACAGGTAGCACAGATACGCAGTATTTT.